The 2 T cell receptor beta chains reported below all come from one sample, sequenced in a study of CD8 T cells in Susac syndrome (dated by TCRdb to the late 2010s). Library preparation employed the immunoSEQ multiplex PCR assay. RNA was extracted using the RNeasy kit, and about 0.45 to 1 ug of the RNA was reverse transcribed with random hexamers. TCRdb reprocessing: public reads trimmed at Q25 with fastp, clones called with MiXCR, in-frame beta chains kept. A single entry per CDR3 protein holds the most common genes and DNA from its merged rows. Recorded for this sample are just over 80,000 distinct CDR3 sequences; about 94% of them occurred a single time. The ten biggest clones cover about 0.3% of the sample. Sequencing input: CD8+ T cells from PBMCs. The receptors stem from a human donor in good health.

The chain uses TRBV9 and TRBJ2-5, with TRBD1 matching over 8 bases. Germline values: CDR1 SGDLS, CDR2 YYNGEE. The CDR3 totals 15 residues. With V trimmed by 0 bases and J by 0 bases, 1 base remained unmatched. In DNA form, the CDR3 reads TGTGCCAGCAGCGTAGACAGGGGGAACCAAGAGACCCAGTACTTC. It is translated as CASSVDRGNQETQYF.

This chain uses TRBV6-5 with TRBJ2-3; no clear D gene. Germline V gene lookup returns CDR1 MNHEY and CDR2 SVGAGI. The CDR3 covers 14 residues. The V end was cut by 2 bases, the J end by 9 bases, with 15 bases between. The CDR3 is CASSYGSGVGTQYF. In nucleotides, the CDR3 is TGTGCCAGCAGTTACGGGTCGGGTGTGGGAACGCAGTATTTT.